The T cell receptor (beta chain) described here comes from a study of cytomegalovirus exposure and HLA in healthy donors. General observations from the study: Among the sequence variants, a highly shared cluster was likely an artifact of sequencing. Specific recognition of CMV antigens was confirmed in vitro for a few chains (all CMV-associated).

At sampling all donors were nominally healthy, likely with unrecorded immune exposures. 60 Vbeta and 13 Jbeta primers were used in PCR. Original data processing: A follow-up analysis tallied 65 million to 80 million unique TCR beta chains, approximately 11 million shared. The method was immunoSEQ multiplex PCR; TCRdb's version includes in-frame clones alone and lacks a portion of them. That table furnishes V, J and clone size, whereas the DNA furnished D and trimming. The profile shows 200,000 to 250,000 clones, 85% to 90% of them singletons. The CDR3 sequence is 15 residues long. Per the germline V gene, CDR1 is MNHNS and CDR2 is SASEGT. V lost 11 bases to trimming and J lost 0 bases; unmatched junction nucleotides: 12. Details on this clone: What it recognizes is unknown.

The sample taken for sequencing was PBMCs. The source of this sequence is a human donor in good health. This chain uses TRBV6-1 with TRBJ2-7, with 8 bases identical to TRBD1. CDR3 DNA sequence: TGTGCCGGGGATTCAGGGGGCGGAAACTCCTACGAGCAGTACTTC. Translated: CAGDSGGGNSYEQYF.